This note documents a single TCR beta chain sequence. Its antigen is as yet unknown. The data belong to a study of CXCR3-negative and CXCR3-positive naive CD8 T cells. The germline V gene encodes CDR1 MNHEY and CDR2 SMNVEV (reference sequence). The CDR3 is made up of 14 amino acids. Every subset of CD8+ T cells was sorted in triplicate at fewer than 350,000 cells each. The CD45RO-CCR7+CD27+CD95- phenotype denoted naive CD8+ T cells. Study outcomes and limitations: Naive cells positive for CXCR3 carried more hydrophobic TRB CDR3s than CXCR3-negative ones.

5' RACE that incorporated UMI labels was used to prepare the TRB cDNA libraries. Following a re-call of the 5' RACE reads, TCRdb has one entry per CDR3 protein and lacks DNA. The sample table sets out 150,000 or so distinct CDR3 sequences. The source is a human donor in good health. Some clones in this sample may be carry-over from other donors' samples. The specimen sequenced was naive CXCR3+ CD8+ T cells from blood. The subset here: CD45RO-CCR7+CD27+CD95- naive CD8+ T cells expressing CXCR3 (TNR3+). The V call is TRBV27, the J call TRBJ1-2; TCRdb outputs TRBD1, but without DNA this stays unchecked. CDR3 loop: CASSWGQGINGYTF.